The 31 T cell receptor beta chains given below trace back to one sample, sequenced in a study of blood T cell repertoires in COVID-19. Clones were sequenced by immunoSEQ multiplex PCR, and TCRdb holds only the in-frame ones, with some missing. The profile shows around 140,000 clones, 81% of them singletons. The sample taken for sequencing was peripheral blood. The origin of the receptors is a human donor in a cohort sampled during active COVID-19.

The V gene is TRBV27, the J gene TRBJ2-2; 13 nucleotides agree with TRBD2. The CDR3 is made up of 17 amino acids. J was trimmed by 7 bases and V by 3 bases; bases with no gene match: 8. CDR1 and CDR2 from the germline V gene are MNHEY and SMNVEV (reference sequence). In DNA form, the CDR3 reads TGTGCCAGCAGTTTCATCGGACTAGCGGGAGCGGTCGGGGAGCTGTTTTTT. It specifies CASSFIGLAGAVGELFF.

This chain uses TRBV28 with TRBJ2-7, with TRBD2 as a possible D gene (5 bases). V lost 7 bases to trimming and J lost 3 bases, with 16 bases between them. Germline V gives CDR1 MDHEN, CDR2 SYDVKM. The CDR3 loop spans 14 amino acids. DNA of the CDR3: TGTGCCAGCACCGCCCGGGGAAGGTTCTACGAGCAGTACTTC. It translates to CASTARGRFYEQYF.

V usage is TRBV4-1 and J usage is TRBJ2-3; 9 positions match TRBD2. V was clipped by 4 bases and J by 5 bases; unmatched bases: 13. This CDR3 has 17 amino acids. The V gene's germline CDR1 is MGHRA and CDR2 YSYEKL. CDR3 sequence: CASSLFPRAGGGDTQYF. In DNA form, the CDR3 reads TGCGCCAGCAGCCTTTTCCCCCGGGCGGGAGGGGGAGATACGCAGTATTTT.

The chain recombines TRBV20-1 with TRBJ1-2, with 10 bases matching TRBD1. The V and J ends lost 3 bases and 3 bases, in that order; junction bases with no gene match: 4. The CDR3 totals 14 residues. CDR1 DFQATT and CDR2 SNEGSKA come from the germline V gene (reference sequence). The CDR3 DNA sequence: TGCAGTGCTAGTCCTGGGACAGGGGACTATGGCTACACCTTC. It translates to CSASPGTGDYGYTF.

This clone was seen a handful of times. This chain connects TRBV24-1 to TRBJ2-1; a weak D match, TRBD1 (6 bases). The CDR3 loop spans 14 amino acids. Germline V gene data show CDR1 as KGHDR and CDR2 as SFDVKD. Between the trimmed V and J ends, which lost 5 bases and 4 bases, there was a span of 11 bases. The chain's CDR3 is CATSGWDTYNEQFF. The CDR3 nucleotides read TGTGCCACCAGTGGATGGGACACTTACAATGAGCAGTTCTTC.

The chain recombines TRBV2 with TRBJ2-5; 11 bases are shared with TRBD2. The CDR3 loop spans 16 amino acids. In germline, CDR1 is SNHLY, CDR2 FYNNEI. J lost 5 bases, V lost 3 bases, and 8 bases had no gene match. DNA of the CDR3: TGTGCCAGCAGTGAGGTCCTAGCGGGAGGTGGGGAGACCCAGTACTTC. It encodes CASSEVLAGGGETQYF. Together with reference TRBV2 and TRBJ2-5, the CDR3 gives the full variable domain: EPEVTQTPSHQVTQMGQEVILRCVPISNHLYFYWYRQILGQKVEFLVSFYNNEISEKSEIFDDQFSVERPDGSNFTLKIRSTKLEDSAMYFCASSEVLAGGGETQYFGPGTRLLVL.

In nucleotides, the CDR3 is TGTGCCAGCAGCCGGGGCGCCGGGACAGGGGGTCGAATTAACTATGGCTACACCTTC. Translating gives CASSRGAGTGGRINYGYTF. The V call is TRBV4-2, the J call TRBJ1-2, with 11 bases lining up with TRBD1. The germline gives CDR1 LGHNA, CDR2 YNFKEQ. J gave up 1 base and V 4 bases, and 14 bases lay outside the gene matches. The CDR3 length is 19 residues.

The CDR3 nucleotides read TGTGCCAGCAGCTCCAGGACTAGCGGAGGATACCAAGAGACCCAGTACTTC. Its translation is CASSSRTSGGYQETQYF. The chain carries TRBV5-4 and TRBJ2-5; TRBD2 agrees at 10 bases. Germline V gives CDR1 SGHNT, CDR2 YYREEE (reference sequence). The CDR3 length is 17 residues. After removal of 3 bases from V and 0 bases from J, the junction contained 8 bases not matched to a gene.

V is TRBV5-6 and J is TRBJ2-3; the match to TRBD2 covers 7 bases. The CDR3 sequence is 15 residues long. The germline CDR1 and CDR2 sequences are SGHDT and YYEEEE. With V trimmed by 0 bases and J by 1 base, 2 bases remained unmatched. The DNA for the CDR3 is TGTGCCAGCAGCTTGGTCCTAGCGGGCACAGATACGCAGTATTTT. Its protein is CASSLVLAGTDTQYF.

This rearrangement joins TRBV3-1 (or the pseudogene TRBV3-2) to TRBJ2-1, with 10 bases that match TRBD1. This CDR3 has 21 residues. The germline gives CDR1 LGHDT, CDR2 YNNKEL (reference sequence). The ends lost 0 bases at V and 3 bases at J; junction bases unmatched: 17. This chain's CDR3 is CASSQDRGGTGVLGGYNEQFF. DNA for the CDR3: TGTGCCAGCAGCCAAGATCGAGGGGGGACAGGGGTACTAGGGGGCTACAATGAGCAGTTCTTC.

J is TRBJ2-7 and V is TRBV28; possible D gene TRBD2, 5 bases. CDR3 size: 14 residues. Germline CDR1 MDHEN, CDR2 SYDVKM. The V end lost 6 bases, the J end lost 3 bases, and 15 bases lay between the germline ends. The DNA of the CDR3 is TGTGCCAGCAGCCGTACCAGCGGCCTCTACGAGCAGTACTTC. Amino acid sequence: CASSRTSGLYEQYF. Drawing the rest from reference TRBV28 and TRBJ2-7, the complete variable domain is DVKVTQSSRYLVKRTGEKVFLECVQDMDHENMFWYRQDPGLGLRLIYFSYDVKMKEKGDIPEGYSVSREKKERFSLILESASTNQTSMYLCASSRTSGLYEQYFGPGTRLTVT.

The chain uses TRBV27 and TRBJ1-6; D gene unclear. The CDR3 length is 13 residues. Trimming took 8 bases from V and 9 from J, leaving 14 bases between them. Germline CDR1 is MNHEY and CDR2 is SMNVEV (reference sequence). CDR3 DNA sequence: TGTGCCAGCCGGGGTATCCCAAGTTCACCCCTCCACTTT. Translation: CASRGIPSSPLHF.

The chain links TRBV7-3 to TRBJ2-1; the D gene is possibly TRBD2 (5 bases). CDR1 and CDR2 from the germline V gene are SGHTA and FQGTGA. This CDR3 is built from 16 residues. Trimming pared 2 bases from V and 0 bases from J, leaving 11 bases between. The CDR3 here is CASSLLGSSSYNEQFF. The DNA for the CDR3 is TGTGCCAGCAGCTTATTGGGGAGCAGCTCCTACAATGAGCAGTTCTTC.

This chain joins TRBV6-2 or TRBV6-3 and TRBJ2-6; D might be TRBD1 (6 bases). This CDR3 is 19 amino acids long. Trimming left V 6 bases short and J 2 bases short, with 23 bases between. Looked up from germline, CDR1 is MNHEY and CDR2 is SVGEGT. CDR3 loop: CASSPPSGVLEPGANVLTF. The CDR3 DNA sequence: TGTGCCAGCAGCCCGCCATCAGGGGTTTTGGAGCCTGGGGCCAACGTCCTGACTTTC.

The gene calls are TRBV9 and TRBJ2-5; 8 nucleotides match TRBD2. CDR1 SGDLS and CDR2 YYNGEE come from the germline V gene. This CDR3 spans 15 amino acids. J was trimmed by 5 bases and V by 2 bases; bases with no gene match: 8. This chain's CDR3 is CASSVREGAAETQYF. Written as DNA, the CDR3 is TGTGCCAGCAGCGTCCGGGAGGGAGCAGCGGAGACCCAGTACTTC.

This clone was picked up a small number of times. This CDR3 is CASSQEGSGSRKDTQYF. CDR3 DNA sequence: TGTGCCAGCAGCCAAGAAGGGAGCGGGAGTAGGAAAGATACGCAGTATTTT. V is TRBV3-1 (or the pseudogene TRBV3-2) and J is TRBJ2-3; 8 bases fit TRBD2. The CDR3 has 17 amino acids. With V trimmed by 0 bases and J by 5 bases, 10 bases remained unmatched. CDR1 LGHDT and CDR2 YNNKEL come from the germline V gene (reference sequence).

In this sample, this clone turned up a few times. The chain combines TRBV24-1 with TRBJ2-5, with TRBD2 as a possible D gene (5 bases). CDR1 KGHDR and CDR2 SFDVKD come from the germline V gene. The germline V and J ends were trimmed by 7 bases and 0 bases, with 11 bases remaining between them. CDR3 length equals 14 residues. The DNA of the CDR3 is TGTGCCACCAGCCGGGATACCAACCAAGAGACCCAGTACTTC. It is translated as CATSRDTNQETQYF.

V gene TRBV4-2 combines with J gene TRBJ1-1, with 9 bases aligning to TRBD1. Per germline, CDR1 LGHNA and CDR2 YNFKEQ. The CDR3 totals 16 residues. Germline trimming cut 6 bases from V and 4 bases from J; bases unmatched to any gene: 12. In DNA form, the CDR3 reads TGTGCCAGCAGTAAAACAGGGGGCGTAATGTCCACTGAAGCTTTCTTT. It encodes CASSKTGGVMSTEAFF.

This chain connects TRBV19 to TRBJ2-1, with TRBD2 identical over 13 bases. CDR1 is LNHDA and CDR2 is SQIVND in the germline V gene (reference sequence). The CDR3 extends over 16 amino acids. V gave up 4 bases and J gave up 6 bases; unmatched junction bases: 6. CDR3 DNA: TGTGCCAGTAGTACACTAGCGGGAGGGCCAATCAATGAGCAGTTCTTC. Translation: CASSTLAGGPINEQFF.

This chain connects TRBV2 to TRBJ2-7; unclear D gene. Trimming left V 3 bases short and J 3 bases short, with 18 bases between. The CDR3 contains 16 residues. In germline, CDR1 is SNHLY, CDR2 FYNNEI. The CDR3 here is CASSDTPEVLYYEQYF. CDR3 sequence (DNA): TGTGCCAGCAGTGACACCCCAGAGGTGCTATACTACGAGCAGTACTTC.

This chain joins TRBV7-2 and TRBJ2-7; TRBD2 matches 9 bases. V shed 2 bases, J shed 4 bases, and the junction held 6 bases outside the gene matches. CDR1 SGHTA and CDR2 FQGNSA come from the germline V gene. The length of the CDR3 is 15 residues. The CDR3 is CASSLFGGREYEQYF. CDR3 sequence (DNA): TGTGCCAGCAGCTTATTTGGCGGGAGGGAGTACGAGCAGTACTTC.

V usage is TRBV15 and J usage is TRBJ2-2; D gene uncertain. The CDR3 totals 15 residues. The V gene's germline CDR1 is LNHNV and CDR2 YYDKDF (reference sequence). Trimming took 0 bases from V and 9 from J, leaving 14 bases between them. The CDR3 loop is CATSRDSASPRELFF. The CDR3 DNA follows: TGTGCCACCAGCAGAGATTCGGCTAGTCCCCGGGAGCTGTTTTTT.

V usage is TRBV25-1 and J usage is TRBJ1-4, with TRBD1 as a possible D gene (5 bases). The CDR3 loop spans 15 amino acids. The V gene lost 3 bases and the J gene lost 4 bases, with 12 bases spanning the gap. The germline V gene has CDR1 MGHDK and CDR2 SYGVNS. This CDR3 is CASSDDSSFNEKLFF. Written as DNA, the CDR3 is TGTGCCAGCAGTGATGACAGCTCCTTTAATGAAAAACTGTTTTTT. Full variable domain (rest looked up from reference TRBV25-1 and TRBJ1-4): EADIYQTPRYLVIGTGKKITLECSQTMGHDKMYWYQQDPGMELHLIHYSYGVNSTEKGDLSSESTVSRIRTEHFPLTLESARPSHTSQYLCASSDDSSFNEKLFFGSGTQLSVL.

The V call is TRBV2, the J call TRBJ2-7, with 11 positions matching TRBD2. Germline assignment: CDR1 SNHLY and CDR2 FYNNEI. The CDR3 runs 15 residues. The V gene end was trimmed by 6 bases and the J gene end by 3 bases; junction bases not matched to a gene: 7. CDR3 DNA sequence: TGTGCCAGCAGCGATCTAGCGGGAGGAAGCTACGAGCAGTACTTC. It codes for CASSDLAGGSYEQYF. Full variable domain (missing parts from reference TRBV2 and TRBJ2-7): EPEVTQTPSHQVTQMGQEVILRCVPISNHLYFYWYRQILGQKVEFLVSFYNNEISEKSEIFDDQFSVERPDGSNFTLKIRSTKLEDSAMYFCASSDLAGGSYEQYFGPGTRLTVT.

The chain couples TRBV19 to TRBJ2-6, with TRBD1 as a possible D gene (6 bases). V was cut by 4 bases and J by 4 bases, with 17 bases left in between. The CDR3 has 17 residues. Germline loops: CDR1 LNHDA, CDR2 SQIVND (reference sequence). The CDR3 DNA is TGTGCCAGTAGTACCATTCAGGGGACCGGGGGGGCCAACGTCCTGACTTTC. Amino acids: CASSTIQGTGGANVLTF.

The chain combines TRBV28 with TRBJ2-5, with a tentative D call TRBD2 (5 bases). There are 12 residues in the CDR3. V was cut by 5 bases and J by 10 bases, with 14 bases left in between. Germline values: CDR1 MDHEN, CDR2 SYDVKM. The CDR3 loop is CASSPPWTGQYF. The CDR3, as DNA: TGTGCCAGCAGTCCGCCGTGGACTGGCCAGTACTTC.

V is TRBV5-1 and J is TRBJ2-2, with TRBD2 matching over 7 bases. The CDR3 has 15 residues. Germline assignment: CDR1 SGHRS and CDR2 YFSETQ. The V and J ends lost 1 base and 5 bases, in that order; junction bases with no gene match: 5. DNA for the CDR3: TGCGCCAGCAGCTTGTTCCAGGGAGGGACCGGGGAGCTGTTTTTT. It codes for CASSLFQGGTGELFF.

This sequence joins TRBV3-1 (or the pseudogene TRBV3-2) and TRBJ2-3; no reliable D call. The CDR3 length is 12 residues. V gave up 6 bases and J gave up 7 bases, with 11 bases separating them. Germline CDR1 LGHDT, CDR2 YNNKEL (reference sequence). CDR3 DNA sequence: TGTGCCAGCAGTTACTCCCGATATACGCAGTATTTT. It codes for CASSYSRYTQYF.

This rearrangement joins TRBV9 to TRBJ2-1; TRBD1 matches 8 bases. The CDR3 loop spans 16 amino acids. Germline lookup yields CDR1 SGDLS and CDR2 YYNGEE. The trim removed 0 bases at V and 8 bases at J, leaving 10 bases unmatched. The DNA for the CDR3 is TGTGCCAGCAGCGTAGCAGCCAGGGGGCGACTGGATGAGCAGTTCTTC. This encodes CASSVAARGRLDEQFF.

There are a few counts of this clone. The V call is TRBV2, the J call TRBJ1-1; tentative D call: TRBD1 (5 bases). The germline CDR1 and CDR2 sequences are SNHLY and FYNNEI. This CDR3 spans 12 amino acids. V was cut by 0 bases and J by 11 bases, with 10 bases left in between. In DNA, the CDR3 is TGTGCCAGCAGTGAAGCGTCCAGGGATGCTTTCTTT. It yields the protein CASSEASRDAFF.

V gene TRBV6-2 or TRBV6-3 combines with J gene TRBJ2-7, with 7 positions matching TRBD1. V lost 5 bases and J lost 3; bases outside the gene matches: 10. The V gene's germline CDR1 is MNHEY and CDR2 SVGEGT. The CDR3 covers 15 residues. DNA of the CDR3: TGTGCCAGCAGTCAAAAGGGACAGCTAAACTACGAGCAGTACTTC. Translating gives CASSQKGQLNYEQYF.